Each of the 9 T cell receptor beta chains below was sequenced from the same sample in a study. One entry per CDR3 protein results from TCRdb running MiXCR on the 5' RACE reads. Of tens of thousands of distinct CDR3 sequences listed, roughly a quarter are singletons. The sequencing sample was made of memory CD4+ T cells sorted from blood. The subset denotes: memory CD4+ T cells, CD4+CD45RO+CD25-. All receptors come from a female donor with breast cancer.

Many counts were recorded for this clonotype. The chain is built from TRBV4-1 and TRBJ2-1; the match to TRBD2 covers 11 bases. Unmatched junction bases numbered 7, after V lost 1 base and J lost 8 bases. Germline lookup yields CDR1 MGHRA and CDR2 YSYEKL. The CDR3 sequence is 16 residues long. This CDR3 is CASSQATSGRGDEQFF. The CDR3 DNA reads TGCGCCAGCAGCCAAGCAACTAGCGGGAGAGGGGATGAGCAGTTCTTC.

The chain couples TRBV20-1 to TRBJ1-2, with TRBD1 identical over 8 bases. CDR1 and CDR2 (germline): DFQATT, SNEGSKA (reference sequence). CDR3 size: 17 residues. The V segment lost 4 bases and the J segment 0 bases; nucleotides outside the gene matches: 13. Here the CDR3 DNA reads TGCAGTGCTACAACAACCGGGACAGGTATCCCTAACTATGGCTACACCTTC. It codes for CSATTTGTGIPNYGYTF.

The chain is built from TRBV7-6 and TRBJ1-3; D may be TRBD1 (6 bases). Germline V gene sequence: CDR1 SGHVS, CDR2 FNYEAQ. Trimming removed 5 bases from V and 0 bases from J, with 11 bases in between. The CDR3 has 15 residues. In DNA form, the CDR3 reads TGTGCCAGCAGCCCAGGGGCCATCTCTGGAAACACCATATATTTT. It specifies CASSPGAISGNTIYF.

The chain combines TRBV2 with TRBJ1-1; D may be TRBD1 (5 bases). CDR1 and CDR2 (germline): SNHLY, FYNNEI. Trimming shortened V by 7 bases and J by 8 bases, and 20 bases separated the two germline ends. The length of the CDR3 is 14 residues. Here the CDR3 reads CASTLGQGLFEAFF. The DNA for the CDR3 is TGTGCCAGCACCTTGGGGCAGGGCCTTTTCGAAGCTTTCTTT.

This clonotype has ten or more counts. The rearrangement links TRBV15 to TRBJ1-1; D gene uncertain. This CDR3 has 15 residues. Trimming removed 1 base from V and 0 bases from J, with 9 bases in between. Germline V gene sequence: CDR1 LNHNV, CDR2 YYDKDF (reference sequence). The CDR3 nucleotides are TGTGCCACCAGCAGAGCGCAGTCGCTGAACACTGAAGCTTTCTTT. Its translation is CATSRAQSLNTEAFF.

The rearrangement uses TRBV12-3 or TRBV12-4 and TRBJ2-7; possible D gene TRBD2, 6 bases. V dropped 7 bases and J dropped 3 bases, with 22 bases sitting between them. The CDR3 extends over 16 amino acids. The CDR3 here is CASTGSWAGSNYEQYF. In nucleotides, the CDR3 is TGTGCCAGCACCGGGAGCTGGGCAGGGTCTAACTACGAGCAGTACTTC.

The chain links TRBV21-1 to TRBJ2-7. TRBV21-1 is a pseudogene. The CDR3 is made up of 14 amino acids. This chain's CDR3 is CASSKGSLSYEQYF. CDR3 nucleotide sequence: TGTGCCAGCAGCAAAGGCAGCCTCTCCTACGAGCAGTACTTC.

A remark on this clonotype: This may arise from a read error, as a much more abundant clone is one base away. In DNA form, the CDR3 reads TGTGCCAGCAGTTGGGACCGAAGCAATCAGCCCCAGCGTTTT. Its translation: CASSWDRSNQPQRF. The chain joins TRBV5-4 to TRBJ1-5; D may be TRBD1 (5 bases). Germline V gene lookup returns CDR1 SGHNT and CDR2 YYREEE (reference sequence). There are 14 residues in the CDR3.

This clonotype was detected ten times or more. The V call is TRBV7-7, the J call TRBJ2-7, with D maybe TRBD2 (5 bases). V was pared by 3 bases and J by 6 bases, with 12 bases between. This CDR3 is built from 13 residues. Germline V gives CDR1 SSHAT, CDR2 FNYEAQ (reference sequence). The CDR3 nucleotides are TGTGCCAGCAGCTTGACGAGGGCTGGCGAGCAGTACTTC. As protein: CASSLTRAGEQYF.